This TCR beta chain derives from a study of type 1 regulatory T cells. At the level of the study: T-allo10 is a Tr1-enriched, alloantigen-specific CD4 T cell product made in vitro.

CDR3 length: 14 residues. V lost 5 bases to trimming and J lost 6 bases; unmatched junction nucleotides: 6. Per the germline V gene, CDR1 is SGHTA and CDR2 is FQGTGA. This clonotype was seen at least ten times. Its matching antigen is unknown. Each CDR3 protein is one row after TCRdb ran MiXCR on the reads. The sample lists 14,000 to 15,000 distinct CDR3 sequences, about an eighth occurring once. The receptor was isolated from a human donor in good health. Specimen: cultured T cells, either the whole culture or a sorted T cell fraction (not recorded which). V is TRBV7-3 and J is TRBJ2-3; 9 bases fit TRBD2. The CDR3 region has the DNA TGTGCCAGCAGCCACGGACTAGCGTCGGATACGCAGTATTTT. Its translation is CASSHGLASDTQYF.